This TCR beta chain was sequenced for a study of Tregs in tolerant kidney transplant recipients. Using immunoSEQ multiplex PCR, the repertoire was profiled, and TCRdb retains in-frame clones only, with some absent. The top ten clones hold about 0.36% of a sample with roughly 69,000 clones, about 88% of them seen once. CDR3 size: 16 residues. Trimming at V came to 1 base and at J to 5 bases, leaving 1 base not matched to a gene. Germline V gene lookup returns CDR1 MNHEY and CDR2 SVGAGI. Study outcomes and limitations: Antigen-driven expansion was suggested because donor-specific Tregs expanded more than all Tregs in tolerant patients. Findings come from small patient numbers and require larger validation. Expanding Tregs on activated donor B cells appeared to best identify donor-specific TCRbeta clones. Biological reproducibility was not directly addressed, but technical replication error appeared minimal.

Worth noting for this clone: No antigen is known for it.

This clonotype was sampled from a human donor who received a combined kidney and bone marrow transplant. V and J are TRBV6-5 and TRBJ2-2; 13 bases are a match to TRBD2. Source: CD4+ T cells from blood, taken before the transplant. CDR3 in amino acids: CASSYWTSGRTGELFF. The CDR3 DNA follows: TGTGCCAGCAGTTACTGGACTAGCGGGAGAACCGGGGAGCTGTTTTTT.